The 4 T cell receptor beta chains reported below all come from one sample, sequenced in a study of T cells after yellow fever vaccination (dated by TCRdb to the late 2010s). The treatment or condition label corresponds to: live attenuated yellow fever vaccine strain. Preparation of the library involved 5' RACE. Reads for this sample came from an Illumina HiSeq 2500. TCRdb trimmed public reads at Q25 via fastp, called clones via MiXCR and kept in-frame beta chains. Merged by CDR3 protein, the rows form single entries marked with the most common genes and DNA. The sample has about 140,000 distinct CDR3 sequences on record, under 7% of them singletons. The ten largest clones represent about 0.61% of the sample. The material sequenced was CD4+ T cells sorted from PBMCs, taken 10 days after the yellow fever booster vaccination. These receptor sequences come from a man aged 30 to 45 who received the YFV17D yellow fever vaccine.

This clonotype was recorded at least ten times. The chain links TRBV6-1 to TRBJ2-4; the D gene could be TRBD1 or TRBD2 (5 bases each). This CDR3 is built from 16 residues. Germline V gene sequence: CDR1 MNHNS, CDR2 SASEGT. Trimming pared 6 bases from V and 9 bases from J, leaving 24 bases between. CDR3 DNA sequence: TGTGCCAGCAGAACACTTCTCGAAACACTGGGGGTCATTCAGTACTTC. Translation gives CASRTLLETLGVIQYF.

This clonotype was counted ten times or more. CDR3 DNA: TGTGCCAGCAGCCAGGACAGGGAAGGAAAACTGTTTTTT. As protein: CASSQDREGKLFF. The rearrangement links TRBV11-2 to TRBJ1-4, with 8 bases aligning to TRBD1. CDR3 length: 13 amino acids. With 5 bases clipped from V and 10 bases from J, the junction kept 6 bases outside the gene matches. Germline V CDR1 and CDR2: SGHAT, FQNNGV.

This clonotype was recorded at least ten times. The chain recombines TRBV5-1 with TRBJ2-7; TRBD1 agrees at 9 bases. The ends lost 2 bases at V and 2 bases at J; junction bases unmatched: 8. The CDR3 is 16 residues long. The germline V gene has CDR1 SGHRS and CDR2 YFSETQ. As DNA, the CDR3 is TGCGCCAGCAGCTTTGGACAGGGGTCGTTTCCCTACGAGCAGTACTTC. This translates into CASSFGQGSFPYEQYF.

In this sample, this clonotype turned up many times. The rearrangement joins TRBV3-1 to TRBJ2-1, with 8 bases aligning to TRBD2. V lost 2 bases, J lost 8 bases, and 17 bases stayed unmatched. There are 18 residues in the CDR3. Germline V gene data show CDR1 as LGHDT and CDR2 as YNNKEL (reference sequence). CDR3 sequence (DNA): TGTGCCAGCAGCCAATTGGTTGTCGGGAGGGCCGAGTCCGATGAGCAGTTCTTC. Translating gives CASSQLVVGRAESDEQFF.